Below, 11 T cell receptor beta chains from the same sample are listed, as sequenced in a study of T cell repertoires in cytomegalovirus infection. For these receptors, no antigen is known. Via MiXCR, TCRdb re-called the reads, giving one row per CDR3 protein. The table records about 400,000 distinct CDR3 sequences, about 35% of them present only once. The source material was cultured PBMCs, sampled from culture after CMV antigen stimulation. These receptors originate from a human donor in good health (CMV status not recorded). Some clones in this sample may be carry-over from other donors' samples.

This clonotype was seen many times. This chain connects TRBV7-2 to TRBJ1-3; D uncertain. The V gene's germline CDR1 is SGHTA and CDR2 FQGNSA. This CDR3 is built from 15 residues. V gave up 1 base and J gave up 3 bases, with 10 bases separating them. CDR3 sequence: CASSLGRNLGNTIYF. For the CDR3, the DNA is TGTGCCAGCAGCTTAGGGAGGAATCTTGGAAACACCATATATTTT. The full variable domain, with the rest looked up from reference TRBV7-2 and TRBJ1-3, is GAGVSQSPSNKVTEKGKDVELRCDPISGHTALYWYRQSLGQGLEFLIYFQGNSAPDKSGLPSDRFSAERTGGSVSTLTIQRTQQEDSAVYLCASSLGRNLGNTIYFGEGSWLTVV.

The chain employs TRBV7-8 and TRBJ2-1, with 13 bases that match TRBD2. J lost 7 bases, V lost 1 base, and 7 bases had no gene match. This CDR3 is 17 amino acids long. Germline CDR1 and CDR2: SGHVS and FQNEAQ. As DNA, the CDR3 is TGTGCCAGCAGCTTAGGAACGGGACTAGCGGGACGGAATGAGCAGTTCTTC. Its translation: CASSLGTGLAGRNEQFF. Full variable domain (rest looked up from reference TRBV7-8 and TRBJ2-1): GAGVSQSPRYKVAKRGQDVALRCDPISGHVSLFWYQQALGQGPEFLTYFQNEAQLDKSGLPSDRFFAERPEGSVSTLKIQRTQQEDSAVYLCASSLGTGLAGRNEQFFGPGTRLTVL.

This clonotype was recorded a few times. The chain combines TRBV7-3 with TRBJ2-3, with D possibly being TRBD1 (6 bases). Germline loops: CDR1 SGHTA, CDR2 FQGTGA. The CDR3 length is 16 residues. V gave up 3 bases and J gave up 3 bases, with 16 bases separating them. Here the CDR3 reads CASSFLGALGTDTQYF. CDR3 coding DNA: TGTGCCAGCAGCTTTCTGGGGGCTTTAGGGACAGATACGCAGTATTTT.

This clonotype was detected ten times or more. V usage is TRBV11-2 and J usage is TRBJ2-3; 8 nucleotides line up with TRBD1. Germline V gene sequence: CDR1 SGHAT, CDR2 FQNNGV. V shed 1 base and J 4 bases; nucleotides not matched to a gene: 10. This CDR3 comprises 17 residues. CDR3 nucleotide sequence: TGTGCCAGCAGCTTAGTATCCCGGGACAGGACTGCAGATACGCAGTATTTT. This sequence encodes CASSLVSRDRTADTQYF.

This chain links TRBV6-2 or TRBV6-3 with TRBJ2-1, with 10 bases identical to TRBD2. This CDR3 is built from 17 residues. V gave up 4 bases and J gave up 3 bases; unmatched junction bases: 9. Germline V gives CDR1 MNHEY, CDR2 SVGEGT. CDR3 region: CASSLLAGMEYYNEQFF. In DNA form, the CDR3 reads TGTGCCAGCAGTTTACTAGCGGGAATGGAATACTACAATGAGCAGTTCTTC.

The table lists this clonotype with many counts. CDR3 nucleotide sequence: TGTGCCAGCAGTTACTCATCTGGCGGCGCTTTCTTT. It yields the protein CASSYSSGGAFF. The V call is TRBV6-5, the J call TRBJ1-1; D is uncertain. Germline V gene lookup returns CDR1 MNHEY and CDR2 SVGAGI. V lost 0 bases and J 11 bases, leaving 10 bases between the germline ends. This CDR3 has 12 residues.

CDR3 sequence reads: CASSLLMSSGSEQYF. The CDR3 DNA is TGTGCCAGCAGCTTATTAATGTCTAGCGGGAGCGAGCAGTACTTC. The chain is built from TRBV7-3 and TRBJ2-7, with TRBD2 matching over 10 bases. After removal of 2 bases from V and 6 bases from J, the junction contained 7 bases not matched to a gene. The CDR3 totals 15 residues. Germline V gene lookup returns CDR1 SGHTA and CDR2 FQGTGA.

This clonotype has only a few counts. This chain uses TRBV7-2 with TRBJ1-6; D call uncertain. The CDR3 contains 14 residues. CDR1 is SGHTA, CDR2 FQGNSA, per germline. With 6 bases removed from V and 4 bases from J, the gap between germline ends came to 10 bases. The CDR3 DNA reads as TGTGCCAGCAGGCCGGACGGGTATAATTCACCCCTCCACTTT. Its translation is CASRPDGYNSPLHF.

J is TRBJ2-1 and V is TRBV11-1; the D gene could be TRBD1 or TRBD2 (5 bases each). The ends were cut back, 5 bases at V and 9 bases at J, with 23 bases in the middle. CDR3 size: 16 residues. The germline V gene encodes CDR1 SGHAT and CDR2 FQDESV (reference sequence). The CDR3 sequence: CASSPTRTIAPGEQFF. The CDR3 DNA sequence: TGTGCCAGCAGCCCGACCCGGACAATAGCGCCCGGTGAGCAGTTCTTC.

This clonotype was counted between two and nine times. The chain carries TRBV7-2 and TRBJ2-5, with 10 bases lining up with TRBD2. This CDR3 spans 16 amino acids. Unmatched junction bases numbered 2, after V lost 1 base and J lost 0 bases. CDR1 and CDR2 from the germline V gene are SGHTA and FQGNSA. In DNA, the CDR3 is TGTGCCAGCAGCTTAGGGACTAGCGGATACCAAGAGACCCAGTACTTC. Translation gives CASSLGTSGYQETQYF.

V and J are TRBV3-1 and TRBJ2-3; 10 nucleotides align to TRBD2. The CDR3 is 16 residues long. The germline gives CDR1 LGHDT, CDR2 YNNKEL (reference sequence). Germline trimming cut 2 bases from V and 4 bases from J; bases unmatched to any gene: 6. The CDR3 reads CASSQPSGREADTQYF. CDR3 nucleotide sequence: TGTGCCAGCAGCCAACCGAGCGGGAGGGAGGCAGATACGCAGTATTTT.